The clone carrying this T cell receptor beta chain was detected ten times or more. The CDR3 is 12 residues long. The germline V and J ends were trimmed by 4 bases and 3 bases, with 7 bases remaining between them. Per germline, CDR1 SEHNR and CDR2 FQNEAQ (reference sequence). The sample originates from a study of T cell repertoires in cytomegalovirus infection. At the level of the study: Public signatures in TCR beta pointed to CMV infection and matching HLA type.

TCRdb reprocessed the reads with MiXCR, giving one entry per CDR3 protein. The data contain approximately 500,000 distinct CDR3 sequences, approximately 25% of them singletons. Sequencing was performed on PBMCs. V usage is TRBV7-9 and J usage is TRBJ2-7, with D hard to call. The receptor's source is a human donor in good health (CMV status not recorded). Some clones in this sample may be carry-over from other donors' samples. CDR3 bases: TGTGCCAGCAGCTCCCACTACTACGAGCAGTACTTC. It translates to CASSSHYYEQYF.